The 27 T cell receptor beta chains given below trace back to one sample, sequenced in a study of blood T cell repertoires in COVID-19. Produced via immunoSEQ multiplex PCR; TCRdb's table is partial and in-frame only. The table has about 210,000 clones, roughly nine tenths seen once. Sequenced input: peripheral blood. All receptors come from a man aged 30 to 39 with acute or convalescent COVID-19.

The CDR3 DNA reads TGCACCAGCAGCGGGCTCCACCCCCCCACAGATACGCAGTATTTT. It is translated as CTSSGLHPPTDTQYF. This rearrangement joins TRBV1 to TRBJ2-3; the D segment call TRBD1 is taken from the table without a DNA check. TRBV1 is annotated as a pseudogene. The CDR3 loop spans 15 amino acids.

This clone was detected a few times. This chain links TRBV5-4 with TRBJ1-6; possibly TRBD1 for D (6 bases). In germline, CDR1 is SGHNT, CDR2 YYREEE (reference sequence). This CDR3 is built from 18 residues. The V end was cut by 6 bases, the J end by 9 bases, with 28 bases between. The CDR3: CASKTSGISQGSGSPLHF. The CDR3 nucleotides are TGTGCCAGCAAAACATCGGGGATATCACAGGGTTCTGGTTCACCCCTCCACTTT.

The J gene is TRBJ2-7, the V gene TRBV5-1, with TRBD1 as a possible D gene (6 bases). The V and J ends lost 5 bases and 4 bases respectively, with 19 bases between them. The CDR3 consists of 15 residues. Per the germline V gene, CDR1 is SGHRS and CDR2 is YFSETQ. The CDR3 reads CASSLGAGMLYEQYF. CDR3 DNA: TGCGCCAGCAGTCTGGGGGCAGGGATGTTGTACGAGCAGTACTTC.

V is TRBV12-5 and J is TRBJ2-1, with 13 bases matching TRBD2. This CDR3 has 18 amino acids. Germline V gives CDR1 LGHNT, CDR2 FRNRAP. With V trimmed by 2 bases and J by 8 bases, 12 bases remained unmatched. This CDR3 is CASGLILGLAGAWDEQFF. The CDR3 coding sequence is TGTGCTAGTGGTTTGATCCTCGGACTAGCGGGAGCTTGGGATGAGCAGTTCTTC.

This clone was seen once. V is TRBV27 and J is TRBJ1-1; TRBD1 agrees at 9 bases. CDR3 length equals 17 residues. CDR1 and CDR2 from the germline V gene are MNHEY and SMNVEV (reference sequence). Trimming removed 2 bases from V and 6 bases from J; junction bases left unmatched: 13. The CDR3 region is CASSLLKTGGLVAEAFF. As DNA, the CDR3 is TGTGCCAGCAGTTTACTTAAGACAGGGGGATTAGTCGCTGAAGCTTTCTTT.

This chain links TRBV11-2 with TRBJ2-2; tentatively, D is TRBD1 (6 bases). Trimming took 3 bases from V and 1 from J, leaving 12 bases between them. CDR1 SGHAT and CDR2 FQNNGV come from the germline V gene. The CDR3 length is 16 residues. The CDR3 loop is CASSFTGRGNTGELFF. The CDR3 DNA reads TGTGCCAGCAGCTTCACTGGCAGGGGGAACACCGGGGAGCTGTTTTTT.

V and J are TRBV7-9 and TRBJ2-7; no firm D call. The V end was cut by 5 bases, the J end by 5 bases, with 10 bases between. CDR1 SEHNR and CDR2 FQNEAQ come from the germline V gene (reference sequence). The CDR3 loop spans 12 amino acids. CDR3 amino acids: CASSRDMNEQYF. The DNA for the CDR3 is TGTGCCAGCAGCAGAGACATGAACGAGCAGTACTTC.

V and J are TRBV9 and TRBJ1-1, with D perhaps matching TRBD1 (5 bases). The CDR3 is 14 residues long. Per the germline V gene, CDR1 is SGDLS and CDR2 is YYNGEE. V gave up 0 bases and J gave up 4 bases, with 10 bases separating them. The CDR3 region is CASSVGTGRTEAFF. CDR3 DNA sequence: TGTGCCAGCAGCGTAGGTACAGGACGCACTGAAGCTTTCTTT.

The V and J genes are TRBV6-1 and TRBJ1-2; unclear D gene. This CDR3 region has 16 residues. CDR1 MNHNS and CDR2 SASEGT come from the germline V gene. Trimming cost V 0 bases and J 4 bases, with 15 bases left between them. Here the CDR3 DNA reads TGTGCCAGCAGTGAAGCGCCTGTCCTATTGCCCTATGGCTACACCTTC. It yields the protein CASSEAPVLLPYGYTF.

This clone has just one count. The chain has TRBV4-2 and TRBJ2-3; the match to TRBD2 covers 7 bases. CDR1 LGHNA and CDR2 YNFKEQ come from the germline V gene. With 4 bases clipped from V and 1 base from J, the junction kept 5 bases outside the gene matches. The CDR3 has 15 residues. For the CDR3, the DNA is TGTGCCAGCAGCCCCCGGACTAGTGGCACAGATACGCAGTATTTT. This codes for CASSPRTSGTDTQYF.

This chain links TRBV9 with TRBJ1-6; D call uncertain. This CDR3 has 15 residues. Looked up from germline, CDR1 is SGDLS and CDR2 is YYNGEE. With 0 bases removed from V and 8 bases from J, the gap between germline ends came to 12 bases. The CDR3 protein is CASSVEGREYSPLHF. CDR3 in DNA: TGTGCCAGCAGCGTAGAAGGAAGGGAGTATTCACCCCTCCACTTT. Complete variable domain (other parts from reference TRBV9 and TRBJ1-6): DSGVTQTPKHLITATGQRVTLRCSPRSGDLSVYWYQQSLDQGLQFLIQYYNGEERAKGNILERFSAQQFPDLHSELNLSSLELGDSALYFCASSVEGREYSPLHFGNGTRLTVT.

The CDR3 loop is CASSLWGSSNSPLHF. The CDR3 DNA reads TGTGCCAGCAGCCTTTGGGGCTCGAGTAATTCACCCCTCCACTTT. The V call is TRBV3-1 (or the pseudogene TRBV3-2), the J call TRBJ1-6, with D maybe TRBD1 (5 bases). CDR3 length: 15 residues. CDR1 is LGHDT, CDR2 YNNKEL, per germline (reference sequence). V shed 4 bases and J shed 6 bases, with 13 bases lying between them.

The chain joins TRBV4-1 to TRBJ1-2, with D possibly TRBD1 on 6 matching bases. The CDR3 spans 16 residues. CDR1 is MGHRA, CDR2 YSYEKL, per germline. V shed 3 bases and J shed 0 bases, with 14 bases lying between them. Here the CDR3 reads CASSQHNGQSNYGYTF. The CDR3 DNA reads as TGCGCCAGCAGCCAGCATAACGGACAGTCTAACTATGGCTACACCTTC.

This rearrangement joins TRBV5-1 to TRBJ2-2; D may be TRBD1 (6 bases). The CDR3 runs to 15 residues. In germline, CDR1 is SGHRS, CDR2 YFSETQ. V was pared by 4 bases and J by 1 base, with 11 bases between. The CDR3 DNA is TGCGCCAGCAGCACCGCACAGGGGAACACCGGGGAGCTGTTTTTT. Protein product: CASSTAQGNTGELFF.

This chain connects TRBV4-2 to TRBJ2-3; 12 nucleotides align to TRBD1. This CDR3 region has 18 residues. CDR1 and CDR2 (germline): LGHNA, YNFKEQ. V was clipped by 1 base and J by 6 bases; unmatched bases: 11. CDR3 DNA: TGTGCCAGCAGCCAAGGGGGACAGGGGGCCCCGGGGGAGGATACGCAGTATTTT. Its translation: CASSQGGQGAPGEDTQYF.

The gene calls are TRBV28 and TRBJ2-7; the D gene is possibly TRBD2 (5 bases). CDR1 MDHEN and CDR2 SYDVKM come from the germline V gene. The CDR3 sequence is 15 residues long. V dropped 3 bases and J dropped 0 bases, with 12 bases sitting between them. The CDR3 reads CASSFRGSISYEQYF. As DNA, the CDR3 is TGTGCCAGCAGTTTTAGAGGGTCTATCTCCTACGAGCAGTACTTC.

The chain links TRBV29-1 to TRBJ1-5; no clear D. The CDR3 runs 13 residues. CDR1 is SQVTM and CDR2 is ANQGSEA in the germline V gene. The V and J ends lost 5 bases and 4 bases respectively, with 12 bases between them. The CDR3 DNA follows: TGCAGCGTTCTCCCGGGAGCTAATCAGCCCCAGCATTTT. Its translation: CSVLPGANQPQHF.

The chain couples TRBV6-2 or TRBV6-3 to TRBJ1-5; possible D gene TRBD1, 6 bases. Trimming pared 7 bases from V and 4 bases from J, leaving 20 bases between. The CDR3 extends over 16 amino acids. Per germline, CDR1 MNHEY and CDR2 SVGEGT. The CDR3 nucleotides read TGTGCCAGCACCCCAGGGGCCTTTGGTAGGAATCAGCCCCAGCATTTT. It translates to CASTPGAFGRNQPQHF.

The gene calls are TRBV30 and TRBJ1-1; D gene unclear. The CDR3 spans 12 residues. Germline V CDR1 and CDR2: GTSNPN, SVGIG (reference sequence). Between the trimmed V and J ends, which lost 0 bases and 6 bases, there was a span of 8 bases. The CDR3 sequence: CAWSVFPAEAFF. Written as DNA, the CDR3 is TGTGCCTGGAGTGTATTTCCCGCTGAAGCTTTCTTT.

This sequence joins TRBV6-5 and TRBJ2-1, with D possibly TRBD2 on 5 matching bases. This CDR3 has 15 amino acids. Trimming pared 10 bases from V and 0 bases from J, leaving 16 bases between. Germline values: CDR1 MNHEY, CDR2 SVGAGI. The CDR3 coding sequence is TGTGCCACCCAAGGGAGTTCGTACTCCTACAATGAGCAGTTCTTC. It codes for CATQGSSYSYNEQFF.

The chain recombines TRBV7-9 with TRBJ1-1; unclear D gene. This CDR3 spans 12 amino acids. Germline values: CDR1 SEHNR, CDR2 FQNEAQ (reference sequence). V lost 5 bases, J lost 2 bases, and 6 bases lay in between. CDR3 nucleotides: TGTGCCAGCAGCGCGGTAAACACTGAAGCTTTCTTT. Translated, it gives CASSAVNTEAFF.

In the case of this clone: Sequence at one end of the junction differs from germline and may be a read error. This chain connects TRBV7-7 to TRBJ2-7; a possible D gene is TRBD1 (6 bases). The CDR3 runs to 15 residues. Looked up from germline, CDR1 is SSHAT and CDR2 is FNYEAQ (reference sequence). This chain's CDR3 is CASSPSPRGRSEQYF. CDR3 nucleotides: TGTGCTAGCAGCCCGTCTCCCAGGGGAAGATCCGAGCAGTACTTC.

Comment on this clone: A junction end diverges from the germline sequence, so it may reflect a read error. The chain is built from TRBV7-8 and TRBJ1-2; 7 bases map to TRBD1. CDR3 length equals 13 residues. Germline values: CDR1 SGHVS, CDR2 FQNEAQ. The CDR3 loop reads CASSLGQGVGIYF. Here the CDR3 DNA reads TGTGCCAGCAGCTTAGGACAGGGTGTCGGCATTTACTTC.

The chain recombines TRBV5-6 with TRBJ1-3, with TRBD1 matching 7 bases. The length of the CDR3 is 14 residues. V gave up 4 bases and J gave up 4 bases; unmatched junction bases: 5. CDR1 SGHDT and CDR2 YYEEEE come from the germline V gene. CDR3 sequence reads: CASSMTGFGNTIYF. The CDR3 DNA reads as TGTGCCAGCAGCATGACAGGGTTCGGAAACACCATATATTTT. Looking up the rest from reference TRBV5-6 and TRBJ1-3 gives the full variable domain: DAGVTQSPTHLIKTRGQQVTLRCSPKSGHDTVSWYQQALGQGPQFIFQYYEEEERQRGNFPDRFSGHQFPNYSSELNVNALLLGDSALYLCASSMTGFGNTIYFGEGSWLTVV.

This chain uses TRBV7-9 with TRBJ2-1; 7 bases map to TRBD2. CDR3 length equals 15 residues. CDR1 is SEHNR, CDR2 FQNEAQ, per germline (reference sequence). V was pared by 5 bases and J by 1 base, with 5 bases of the junction left unmatched. DNA of the CDR3: TGTGCCAGCAGCCAACCGGGACTATCCTACAATGAGCAGTTCTTC. Its translation: CASSQPGLSYNEQFF.

J is TRBJ2-6 and V is TRBV5-5; 11 bases line up with TRBD1. CDR3 length: 19 residues. Trimming removed 3 bases from V and 2 bases from J; junction bases left unmatched: 10. CDR1 is SGHKS, CDR2 YYEKEE, per germline (reference sequence). The CDR3 DNA is TGTGCCAGCAGCTGGGGGGGGGACAGGGGGGTCGCTGGGGCCAACGTCCTGACTTTC. Amino acid sequence: CASSWGGDRGVAGANVLTF.

V usage is TRBV19 and J usage is TRBJ2-2, with TRBD2 identical over 8 bases. This CDR3 has 15 amino acids. Germline CDR1 is LNHDA and CDR2 is SQIVND (reference sequence). The junction had 2 bases not matched to a gene; V was cut back by 1 base and J by 4 bases. The CDR3 sequence: CASSIGSGGTGELFF. CDR3 nucleotides: TGTGCCAGTAGTATAGGCAGCGGGGGCACCGGGGAGCTGTTTTTT.